These T cell receptor beta chains were read from a single sample in a study of T cells in Graves' hyperthyroidism and ophthalmopathy. One entry per CDR3 protein, called by TCRdb with MiXCR from the multiplex PCR reads. The data hold fewer than 450,000 distinct CDR3 sequences, with about 17% observed a single time. Sequences were obtained from blood. The receptors were sampled from a woman aged 30 to 39 with Graves' hyperthyroidism that later progressed to Graves' ophthalmopathy. Each CDR3 is given with its conserved first and last residue. The D gene is left open where the match is weak. Only part of the rows carry a size: once, few, many, or a class if the clone is expanded.

>TRBV2|many|NA|TRBJ1-1
TGTGCCAGCAGTCGACAGCTCATGAACACTGAAGCTTTCTTT
CASSRQLMNTEAFF
>TRBV3-1|many|NA|TRBJ1-1
TGTGCCAGCAGCCTCGGGGGAGCTTCAGGGACTGAAGCTTTCTTT
CASSLGGASGTEAFF
>TRBV27|many|NA|TRBJ1-6
TGTGCCAGCAGGCGATATAATTCACCCCTCCACTTT
CASRRYNSPLHF
>TRBV19|many|NA|TRBJ1-5
TGTGCCAGTAGTAGGACAGACCGACAGCCCCAGCATTTT
CASSRTDRQPQHF
>TRBV10-3|many|NA|TRBJ2-7
TGTGCCACTTATCGGGACAAAGCCTACGAGCAGTACTTC
CATYRDKAYEQYF
>TRBV7-8|many|NA|TRBJ1-2
TGTGCCAGCGGCACGGACAGAATCCTCTATGGCTACACCTTC
CASGTDRILYGYTF
>TRBV5-1|NA|NA|TRBJ2-6
TGCGCCAGCAGGCGTATCTCTGGGGCCAACGTCCTGACTTTC
CASRRISGANVLTF
>TRBV28|medium-sized|TRBD1|TRBJ2-1
TGTGCCAGCATGAGACAGGGCCACAATGAGCAGTTCTTC
CASMRQGHNEQFF
>TRBV10-3|NA|NA|TRBJ2-3
TGTGCCATCAGTGATAGCTCTAGCCCGGATACGCAGTATTTT
CAISDSSSPDTQYF
>TRBV20-1|few|NA|TRBJ1-3
TGCAGTGCTAGAGAACAGCCGAGCTCTGGAAACACCATATATTTT
CSAREQPSSGNTIYF
>TRBV28|many|NA|TRBJ1-1
TGTGCCAGCAGTTTAGCAGGAATAAACACTGAAGCTTTCTTT
CASSLAGINTEAFF
>TRBV11-2|NA|NA|TRBJ2-3
TGTGCCAGCAGCTTAGATGGTCGTGTAACAGATACGCAGTATTTT
CASSLDGRVTDTQYF
>TRBV10-3|many|NA|TRBJ2-7
TGTGCCATCAGTGTAGTCACAGATGGCGTGTACGAGCAGTACTTC
CAISVVTDGVYEQYF
>TRBV29-1|many|TRBD1|TRBJ1-1
TGCAGCGCAGGACAGGGGACGGGTGAAGCTTTCTTT
CSAGQGTGEAFF
>TRBV7-2|NA|TRBD2|TRBJ2-1
TGTGCCAGCAGCTTAAATTTCGGGACTAGCAGTGAGCAGTTCTTC
CASSLNFGTSSEQFF
>TRBV15|NA|NA|TRBJ2-7
TGTGCCACCAGCAGAGATCGGGGTCAGGGGCTCTACGAGCAGTACTTC
CATSRDRGQGLYEQYF
>TRBV10-3|many|NA|TRBJ2-3
TGTGCCATCCGATTTGAGGGATCCGCAGATACGCAGTATTTT
CAIRFEGSADTQYF
>TRBV11-2|NA|TRBD2|TRBJ2-1
TGTGCCAGCAGCTATACCACTTTGATTGGTCGGGGGGACAATGAGCAGTTCTTC
CASSYTTLIGRGDNEQFF
>TRBV4-1|many|TRBD1|TRBJ2-7
TGCGCCAGCAGCCAAGACCCGGGACAGGGGACCTACGAGCAGTACTTC
CASSQDPGQGTYEQYF
>TRBV5-1|few|NA|TRBJ2-7
TGCGCCAGCAGCTTGAGGGGTGCGGGCTCCTACGAGCAGTACTTC
CASSLRGAGSYEQYF
>TRBV4-2|few|NA|TRBJ1-2
TGTGCCAGCAGCCAAGATTCGGGGGCCGACTATGGCTACACCTTC
CASSQDSGADYGYTF
>TRBV30|few|NA|TRBJ2-4
TGTGCCTGGAGTAGTATCGAAAACATTCAGTACTTC
CAWSSIENIQYF
>TRBV12-3/TRBV12-4|NA|NA|TRBJ2-4
TGTGCCAGCAGTTTGGAAACAATAGCCAAAAACATTCAGTACTTC
CASSLETIAKNIQYF
>TRBV20-1|NA|TRBD2|TRBJ2-5
TGCAGTGCCCTGGGACTAGCGGGGATCGAGACCCAGTACTTC
CSALGLAGIETQYF
>TRBV30|many|NA|TRBJ1-1
TGTGCCTGGAGTGGTTTGGGGAACACTGAAGCTTTCTTT
CAWSGLGNTEAFF
>TRBV29-1|many|NA|TRBJ1-1
TGCAGCGGGGGGGCGGGGGAAGCTTTCTTT
CSGGAGEAFF
>TRBV2|many|NA|TRBJ2-7
TGTGCCAGCAGTGTGGAGGGAGGCCCCTACGAGCAGTACTTC
CASSVEGGPYEQYF
>TRBV6-1|many|TRBD1|TRBJ1-2
TGTGCCAGCTACGACGTCGGGACAGGGTCGGGGTATGGCTACACCTTC
CASYDVGTGSGYGYTF
>TRBV19|few|TRBD1|TRBJ1-2
TGTGCCAGTAGTCCTCGGGACAGGGCCTACTATGGCTACACCTTC
CASSPRDRAYYGYTF
>TRBV29-1|many|NA|TRBJ2-5
TGCAGCGCTGACGGGTCAGTACAAGAGACCCAGTACTTC
CSADGSVQETQYF
>TRBV2|many|NA|TRBJ1-5
TGTGCCAGCAGTGAAATGTGGGGAAGCAATCAGCCCCAGCATTTT
CASSEMWGSNQPQHF
>TRBV10-1|few|NA|TRBJ2-7
TGCGCCAGCAGTGAGGAAGGGGCCTACGAGCAGTACTTC
CASSEEGAYEQYF
>TRBV28|NA|NA|TRBJ2-7
TGTGCCAGCAGTTACTTGACGACCTACGAGCAGTACTTC
CASSYLTTYEQYF
>TRBV5-1|many|TRBD1|TRBJ2-7
TGCGCCAGCAGCTTGATGGGGACAGGGCCCGAGCAGTACTTC
CASSLMGTGPEQYF
>TRBV20-1|few|NA|TRBJ1-2
TGCAGTGCTAGCAGGACAGCGGAGTCTAACTATGGCTACACCTTC
CSASRTAESNYGYTF
>TRBV29-1|NA|NA|TRBJ2-5
TGCAGCGTTGCCCCCCCGACAGCGCCGGGGGAGACCCAGTACTTC
CSVAPPTAPGETQYF
>TRBV20-1|NA|NA|TRBJ2-4
TGCAGTGCTAGAGATCAAGCGGGCGGAAACATTCAGTACTTC
CSARDQAGGNIQYF
>TRBV28|many|TRBD1|TRBJ1-2
TGTGCCAGCAACGCCCCATACCCGGAGGGGGCCGAAGGCTACACCTTC
CASNAPYPEGAEGYTF
>TRBV5-1|NA|NA|TRBJ2-3
TGCGCCAGCAGTAAGTCCGGGCTTAACACAGATACGCAGTATTTT
CASSKSGLNTDTQYF
>TRBV9|NA|NA|TRBJ1-3
TGTGCCAGCGGAGATGGAAACACCATATATTTT
CASGDGNTIYF
>TRBV6-5|many|TRBD1|TRBJ1-1
TGTGCCAGCAGTTCGGGGACAGTAATGAACACTGAAGCTTTCTTT
CASSSGTVMNTEAFF
>TRBV10-3|many|NA|TRBJ1-2
TGTGCCATCAGTGAGTCCCTCTCCGCAGGGATGGGCTATGGCTACACCTTC
CAISESLSAGMGYGYTF
>TRBV20-1|many|NA|TRBJ1-1
TGCAGTGCTAGGGGGGGGACGTTATTCAACGCTGAAGCTTTCTTT
CSARGGTLFNAEAFF
>TRBV19|NA|NA|TRBJ2-1
TGTGCCAGTAGTATAGATCGGGCTGAGCAGTTCTTC
CASSIDRAEQFF
>TRBV15|medium-sized|NA|TRBJ2-7
TGTGCCACCAGCAGAGATGTGGACAACTCCTACGAGCAGTACTTC
CATSRDVDNSYEQYF
>TRBV3-1|many|TRBD1|TRBJ1-5
TGTGCCAGCAGCCAAGGGGCAGGGGGCCAGCCCCAGCATTTT
CASSQGAGGQPQHF
>TRBV5-5|NA|NA|TRBJ1-6
TGTGCCAGCAGCTTGGTGGAGGGGGGGACCTATAATTCACCCCTCCACTTT
CASSLVEGGTYNSPLHF
>TRBV6-6|many|NA|TRBJ1-6
TGTGCCAGCAGTTACTCTCAGGGTGCGGGTTCACCCCTCCACTTT
CASSYSQGAGSPLHF
>TRBV2|many|TRBD1|TRBJ2-7
TGTGCCAGCAGTGGGTCGACAGGGTACGAGCAGTACTTC
CASSGSTGYEQYF
>TRBV12-3/TRBV12-4|NA|NA|TRBJ2-1
TGTGCCAGCAGTTTAGTAGGGGAGGCCTACAATGAGCAGTTCTTC
CASSLVGEAYNEQFF
>TRBV5-8|many|NA|TRBJ2-7
TGTGCCAGCAGCTTGGGATTAACAGGGAAGCCCTACGAGCAGTACTTC
CASSLGLTGKPYEQYF
>TRBV12-3/TRBV12-4|many|TRBD1|TRBJ2-7
TGTGCCAGTCAACCGACAGGGGGTTCCTACGAGCAGTACTTC
CASQPTGGSYEQYF
>TRBV6-1|few|NA|TRBJ1-2
TGTGCCAGCAGCCCCCGGGTAGCTAACTATGGCTACACCTTC
CASSPRVANYGYTF
>TRBV24-1|NA|NA|TRBJ1-3
TGTGCCACCCTAAACCCGTCTCACTCTGGAAACACCATATATTTT
CATLNPSHSGNTIYF
>TRBV19|NA|TRBD1|TRBJ2-1
TGTGCCAGTAAGAGGGACAGGGGCTACAATGAGCAGTTCTTC
CASKRDRGYNEQFF